The present T cell receptor beta chain was sequenced within a study of blood T cell repertoires in COVID-19. Study at large: The origin of the acute and convalescent COVID-19 samples was the United States, Italy and Spain.

This table comes from immunoSEQ multiplex PCR, and its TCRdb copy is limited to in-frame clones, with some not included. Of fewer than 300,000 clones detected, roughly 80% appear once; the ten largest clones hold almost 1.5%. Seattle participants joined during active infection and were tracked over time. The CDR3 consists of 15 residues. Per germline, CDR1 SGDLS and CDR2 YYNGEE. V shed 0 bases and J 4 bases; nucleotides not matched to a gene: 6. This TCR was sampled from a human donor with COVID-19, enrolled during active disease. The donor label of this sample is uncertain. Sequenced: peripheral blood. This rearrangement joins TRBV9 to TRBJ2-7, with 8 bases matching TRBD2. The chain's CDR3 is CASSVETGGPYEQYF. DNA of the CDR3: TGTGCCAGCAGCGTAGAGACGGGAGGGCCTTACGAGCAGTACTTC.